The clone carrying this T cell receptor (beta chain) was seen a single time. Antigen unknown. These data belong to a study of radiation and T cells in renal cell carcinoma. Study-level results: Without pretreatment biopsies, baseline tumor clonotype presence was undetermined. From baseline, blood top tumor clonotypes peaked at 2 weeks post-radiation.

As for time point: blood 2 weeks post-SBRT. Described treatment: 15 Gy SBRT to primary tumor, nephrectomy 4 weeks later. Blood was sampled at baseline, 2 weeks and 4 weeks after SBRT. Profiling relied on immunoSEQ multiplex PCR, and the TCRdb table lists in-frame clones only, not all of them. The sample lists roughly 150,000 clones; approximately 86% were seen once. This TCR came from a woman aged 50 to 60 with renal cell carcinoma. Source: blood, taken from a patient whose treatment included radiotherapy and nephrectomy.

CDR3 residues: CASSFDRAAETQYF. The CDR3 DNA reads as TGTGCCAGCAGCTTTGACAGGGCAGCCGAGACCCAGTACTTC. The J gene is TRBJ2-5, the V gene TRBV7-2; 7 bases are shared with TRBD1. The CDR3 runs 14 residues. Trimming took 3 bases from V and 5 from J; bases not matched to a gene: 6. The V gene's germline CDR1 is SGHTA and CDR2 FQGNSA. Drawing the rest from reference TRBV7-2 and TRBJ2-5, the complete variable domain is GAGVSQSPSNKVTEKGKDVELRCDPISGHTALYWYRQSLGQGLEFLIYFQGNSAPDKSGLPSDRFSAERTGGSVSTLTIQRTQQEDSAVYLCASSFDRAAETQYFGPGTRLLVL.